The clone carrying this T cell receptor (beta chain) showed up just a few times. Its target is unknown. J was trimmed by 4 bases and V by 3 bases; bases with no gene match: 6. The V gene's germline CDR1 is SGHDT and CDR2 YYEEEE. CDR3 length: 14 amino acids. The data originate from a study of identical twins. Study results and caveats: Researchers reported excess low generation probability among twin-shared out-of-frame alpha sequences. Part of the zero-insertion signal could reflect confounding by invariant MAIT and iNKT cells.

TCRdb independently ran MiXCR on the 5' RACE reads; one entry per CDR3 protein. The data hold about 890,000 distinct CDR3 sequences, with 9% to 15% observed a single time. The same specimen was also included in a second study, on yellow fever vaccine responses in identical twins.

Sequencing input: PBMCs. The TCR was taken from a woman under 30 in good health. V is TRBV5-6 and J is TRBJ1-2, with 7 nucleotides matching TRBD1. The CDR3 coding sequence is TGTGCCAGCAGCTACGACAGGGTGGGCTATGGCTACACCTTC. Protein sequence: CASSYDRVGYGYTF.